Shown below are 22 T cell receptor beta chains from a single sample sequenced in a study of blood T cell repertoires in COVID-19. Data came from immunoSEQ multiplex PCR; TCRdb stores just in-frame clones and leaves some out. Of approximately 210,000 clones detected, over 75% appear once; the ten largest clones hold 4% to 5.5%. The sample taken for sequencing was peripheral blood. The receptors derive from a woman in her forties with acute or convalescent COVID-19.

This chain links TRBV29-1 with TRBJ2-3, with D possibly being TRBD1 (6 bases). CDR1 and CDR2 (germline): SQVTM, ANQGSEA. Trimming removed 2 bases at V and 0 bases at J, with 9 bases between. The CDR3 is made up of 14 amino acids. Here the CDR3 reads CSVERDISTDTQYF. The CDR3 DNA is TGCAGCGTTGAACGGGACATAAGCACAGATACGCAGTATTTT.

The chain has TRBV5-1 and TRBJ2-5, with D perhaps TRBD1 (6 bases). CDR1 SGHRS and CDR2 YFSETQ come from the germline V gene. This CDR3 spans 14 amino acids. V shed 3 bases and J shed 1 base, with 10 bases lying between them. CDR3 sequence reads: CASSSSDSQETQYF. CDR3 DNA sequence: TGCGCCAGCAGCTCCTCGGACAGCCAAGAGACCCAGTACTTC.

The V call is TRBV5-1, the J call TRBJ1-3; D is undetermined. V lost 0 bases and J 7 bases, leaving 14 bases between the germline ends. The CDR3 length is 15 residues. Germline V CDR1 and CDR2: SGHRS, YFSETQ. CDR3 bases: TGCGCCAGCAGCTTGGATGGATCGAGGAGGAACACCATATATTTT. It encodes CASSLDGSRRNTIYF.

This clone was picked up a small number of times. The J gene is TRBJ1-2, the V gene TRBV14; possible D gene TRBD1, 6 bases. The CDR3 is 16 residues long. Between the trimmed V and J ends, which lost 5 bases and 5 bases, there was a span of 21 bases. Germline V gene data show CDR1 as SGHDN and CDR2 as FVKESK. DNA for the CDR3: TGTGCCAGCAGCGATGGCAGGGGTCTCCAGGGGTATGGCTACACCTTC. It codes for CASSDGRGLQGYGYTF.

This clone was detected once. J is TRBJ1-5 and V is TRBV5-6; D might be TRBD1 (5 bases). Trimming pared 0 bases from V and 4 bases from J, leaving 5 bases between. CDR3 length: 13 residues. CDR1 and CDR2 (germline): SGHDT, YYEEEE. This CDR3 is CASSLGQNQPQHF. In DNA form, the CDR3 reads TGTGCCAGCAGCTTGGGACAGAATCAGCCCCAGCATTTT.

CDR3: CASSLGTYKETQYF. DNA for the CDR3: TGCGCCAGCAGCCTAGGGACTTACAAAGAGACCCAGTACTTC. The rearrangement links TRBV4-1 to TRBJ2-5, with D possibly being TRBD2 (6 bases). The CDR3 length is 14 residues. CDR1 MGHRA and CDR2 YSYEKL come from the germline V gene. With 4 bases removed from V and 3 bases from J, the gap between germline ends came to 12 bases.

This chain uses TRBV5-1 with TRBJ2-2, with unresolved D. The V gene lost 0 bases and the J gene lost 5 bases, with 11 bases spanning the gap. This CDR3 region has 15 residues. Germline V gene data show CDR1 as SGHRS and CDR2 as YFSETQ. CDR3 region: CASSLGGRVTGELFF. The CDR3 region has the DNA TGCGCCAGCAGCTTGGGCGGTCGGGTGACCGGGGAGCTGTTTTTT.

This sequence joins TRBV5-1 and TRBJ1-1, with 7 bases identical to TRBD1. The CDR3 runs 13 residues. CDR1 is SGHRS and CDR2 is YFSETQ in the germline V gene. The ends lost 2 bases at V and 6 bases at J; junction bases unmatched: 4. For the CDR3, the DNA is TGCGCCAGCAGCTTAAGCAGGGGGTCTGAAGCTTTCTTT. This translates into CASSLSRGSEAFF.

This chain joins TRBV27 and TRBJ2-1; no reliable D call. Trimming pared 2 bases from V and 6 bases from J, leaving 8 bases between. The CDR3 sequence is 13 residues long. Per the germline V gene, CDR1 is MNHEY and CDR2 is SMNVEV (reference sequence). The CDR3 here is CASSLRVGNEQFF. The CDR3 coding sequence is TGTGCCAGCAGTTTACGGGTCGGCAATGAGCAGTTCTTC.

This sequence joins TRBV5-5 and TRBJ2-2, with 7 bases matching TRBD2. V was clipped by 6 bases and J by 0 bases; unmatched bases: 5. Germline V gene data show CDR1 as SGHKS and CDR2 as YYEKEE (reference sequence). The CDR3 loop spans 15 amino acids. The DNA for the CDR3 is TGTGCCAGCACCCCGGCGGGGGCGAACACCGGGGAGCTGTTTTTT. Translating it yields CASTPAGANTGELFF.

This rearrangement joins TRBV10-2 to TRBJ1-4; 10 bases are shared with TRBD1. The CDR3 contains 15 residues. Germline V gene data show CDR1 as WSHSY and CDR2 as SAAADI. After removal of 2 bases from V and 8 bases from J, the junction contained 5 bases not matched to a gene. The CDR3 here is CASSEGDRGGEKLFF. CDR3 nucleotide sequence: TGCGCCAGCAGTGAGGGGGACAGGGGAGGGGAAAAACTGTTTTTT.

In regard to this clone: The identical CDR3 is also encoded by other nucleotide sequences in the sample. The chain combines TRBV5-1 with TRBJ1-2; D is uncertain. Germline assignment: CDR1 SGHRS and CDR2 YFSETQ. Trimming cost V 4 bases and J 4 bases, with 8 bases left between them. The CDR3 length is 12 residues. CDR3 coding DNA: TGCGCCAGCAGCCTGGACGGCTATGGCTACACCTTC. As protein: CASSLDGYGYTF.

Regarding this clone: Other DNA sequences in this sample translate to the same CDR3. The CDR3 DNA sequence: TGCGCCAGCAGCCCTGGACAGGGGCATGGCTACACCTTC. Amino acid sequence: CASSPGQGHGYTF. V and J are TRBV4-1 and TRBJ1-2, with 9 bases lining up with TRBD1. This CDR3 comprises 13 residues. J gave up 6 bases and V 4 bases, and 3 bases lay outside the gene matches. Germline V gene data show CDR1 as MGHRA and CDR2 as YSYEKL.

This chain joins TRBV5-4 and TRBJ1-4, with unresolved D. CDR3 length: 12 residues. In germline, CDR1 is SGHNT, CDR2 YYREEE (reference sequence). V was cut by 9 bases and J by 2 bases, with 8 bases left in between. The CDR3 region is CATTGTNEKLFF. CDR3 DNA sequence: TGTGCCACCACCGGGACTAATGAAAAACTGTTTTTT.

The rearrangement links TRBV20-1 to TRBJ2-2; D not resolved. V was shortened by 3 bases and J by 5 bases, with 7 bases between the two germline ends. The germline CDR1 and CDR2 sequences are DFQATT and SNEGSKA (reference sequence). This CDR3 contains 12 residues. The CDR3 region is CSASALTGELFF. CDR3 nucleotide sequence: TGCAGTGCTAGTGCGTTGACCGGGGAGCTGTTTTTT.

V usage is TRBV28 and J usage is TRBJ1-1; D unresolved. This CDR3 region has 11 residues. The germline gives CDR1 MDHEN, CDR2 SYDVKM. The V and J ends lost 6 bases and 4 bases respectively, with 6 bases between them. Here the CDR3 DNA reads TGTGCCAGCAGGGAGCCCACTGAAGCTTTCTTT. Protein product: CASREPTEAFF.

Note on this clone: The same CDR3 arises from other DNA sequences in this sample as well. This chain joins TRBV6-5 and TRBJ1-1; TRBD1 is a possible D gene (5 bases). V lost 0 bases to trimming and J lost 5 bases, with 7 bases between them. The CDR3 loop spans 13 amino acids. Germline V CDR1 and CDR2: MNHEY, SVGAGI. The CDR3 coding sequence is TGTGCCAGCAGTTACTCGGGGGGTACTGAAGCTTTCTTT. Its translation: CASSYSGGTEAFF.

This rearrangement joins TRBV12-3 or TRBV12-4 to TRBJ2-5; D possibly corresponds to TRBD1 (7 bases). Deletions cut 3 bases from V and 12 bases from J, with 14 bases between. This CDR3 region has 12 residues. The chain's CDR3 is CASSLGQGGKYF. The CDR3 region has the DNA TGTGCCAGCAGTTTGGGGCAGGGGGGAAAGTACTTC.

V and J are TRBV3-1 (or the pseudogene TRBV3-2) and TRBJ2-2; 7 positions match TRBD2. The CDR3 contains 15 residues. J gave up 6 bases and V 4 bases, and 8 bases lay outside the gene matches. The germline CDR1 and CDR2 sequences are LGHDT and YNNKEL (reference sequence). CDR3 loop: CASSPTGGASGELFF. For the CDR3, the DNA is TGTGCCAGCAGCCCAACGGGGGGAGCTTCCGGGGAGCTGTTTTTT.

The sample holds a few counts of this clone. V usage is TRBV10-3 and J usage is TRBJ2-5; 7 bases match TRBD1. Germline values: CDR1 ENHRY, CDR2 SYGVKD. Trimming cost V 2 bases and J 2 bases; bases outside gene matches: 5. This CDR3 has 15 amino acids. CDR3: CAISEITGAQETQYF. The CDR3, as DNA: TGTGCCATCAGTGAGATCACAGGGGCGCAAGAGACCCAGTACTTC.

The rearrangement uses TRBV6-5 and TRBJ2-1; 12 positions agree with TRBD2. This CDR3 is 14 amino acids long. Germline lookup yields CDR1 MNHEY and CDR2 SVGAGI. V shed 7 bases and J 4 bases; nucleotides not matched to a gene: 2. CDR3 region: CASNLAGGYNEQFF. For the CDR3, the DNA is TGTGCCAGCAATCTAGCGGGGGGGTACAATGAGCAGTTCTTC.

This clone was seen only once. The CDR3 DNA sequence: TGTGCCAGTAGGACAGAAATATTCATGAACACTGAAGCTTTCTTT. Amino acids: CASRTEIFMNTEAFF. This sequence joins TRBV6-5 and TRBJ1-1; D perhaps matches TRBD1 (6 bases). This CDR3 is built from 15 residues. The V and J ends lost 9 bases and 0 bases respectively, with 17 bases between them. Germline CDR1 is MNHEY and CDR2 is SVGAGI.